Below are 6 T cell receptor beta chains sequenced from a single sample in a study of T cells expressing NK-cell markers. TCRdb re-analyzed the 5' RACE reads; it lists each CDR3 protein once, without DNA. The repertoire table contains fewer than 400,000 distinct CDR3 sequences. Material for sequencing was blood T cells: a sorted CD56 or NKG2C T cell subset, CD4+ or CD8+ T cells, or bulk PBMC T cells (not recorded which). Source of these receptors: a woman aged 45-65 years in good health.

The chain joins TRBV6-6 to TRBJ2-3. This CDR3 spans 15 amino acids. Germline lookup yields CDR1 MNHNY and CDR2 SVGAGI (reference sequence). CDR3 loop: CASSYSSGGTDTQYF.

The chain combines TRBV15 with TRBJ2-1; there is no DNA to check the TCRdb D call of TRBD1. The length of the CDR3 is 14 residues. Germline V gene sequence: CDR1 LNHNV, CDR2 YYDKDF (reference sequence). This CDR3 is CATSRFTGDNEQFF.

V gene TRBV12-5 combines with J gene TRBJ2-3; the TRBD2 assignment by TCRdb is unverifiable without DNA. The CDR3 consists of 11 residues. Germline V gives CDR1 LGHNT, CDR2 FRNRAP. The CDR3 spells CASGPSDPQYF.

The rearrangement uses TRBV2 and TRBJ2-2; TCRdb indicates TRBD1, and absent DNA this call remains unverified. The CDR3 is made up of 15 amino acids. Germline V gene lookup returns CDR1 SNHLY and CDR2 FYNNEI. The CDR3: CASTLRGATTGELFF. Based on the CDR3 plus reference TRBV2 and TRBJ2-2, the full variable domain is EPEVTQTPSHQVTQMGQEVILRCVPISNHLYFYWYRQILGQKVEFLVSFYNNEISEKSEIFDDQFSVERPDGSNFTLKIRSTKLEDSAMYFCASTLRGATTGELFFGEGSRLTVL.

This rearrangement joins TRBV7-9 to TRBJ1-3; TCRdb's assignment of TRBD1 cannot be checked, as there is no DNA. In germline, CDR1 is SEHNR, CDR2 FQNEAQ (reference sequence). The CDR3 has 14 residues. CDR3 sequence: CASSQPGFGNTIYF. Supplemented by reference TRBV7-9 and TRBJ1-3, the full variable domain reads DTGVSQNPRHKITKRGQNVTFRCDPISEHNRLYWYRQTLGQGPEFLTYFQNEAQLEKSRLLSDRFSAERPKGSFSTLEIQRTEQGDSAMYLCASSQPGFGNTIYFGEGSWLTVV.

This rearrangement joins TRBV9 to TRBJ2-1; TCRdb proposes TRBD2, but this gene call is untestable without DNA. The V gene's germline CDR1 is SGDLS and CDR2 YYNGEE. CDR3 length: 16 residues. CDR3 amino acids: CASSVKLVGLTNEQFF.